These 15 T cell receptor beta chains originate from one sample sequenced in a study of CD8 T cells in ankylosing spondylitis. Their antigens remain unidentified. Study results and limitations: Ankylosing spondylitis blood appeared to be characterized by a TCR beta motif of about eight highly homologous variants.

TCRdb recomputed calls from the 5' RACE reads with MiXCR, one row per CDR3 protein. The repertoire holds roughly 400,000 distinct CDR3 sequences, about a fifth seen once, with about 16% in the top ten. The sequenced material came from blood, either unsorted or a sorted T cell fraction (not recorded which). All receptors derive from a male donor with ankylosing spondylitis.

The chain is built from TRBV9 and TRBJ2-7, with D perhaps assigned TRBD1 or TRBD2 (5 bases each). The V end lost 0 bases, the J end lost 2 bases, and 12 bases lay between the germline ends. The CDR3 loop spans 15 amino acids. Germline V CDR1 and CDR2: SGDLS, YYNGEE. The CDR3 sequence is CASSVGGGATYEQYF. DNA of the CDR3: TGTGCCAGCAGCGTAGGTGGGGGTGCGACCTACGAGCAGTACTTC.

This clonotype has only a few counts. CDR3 protein: CASRSLAVQGTDTQYF. The DNA of the CDR3 is TGTGCCAGCAGATCATTAGCGGTCCAGGGGACAGATACGCAGTATTTT. The chain joins TRBV6-1 to TRBJ2-3; D is possibly TRBD1 or TRBD2 (6 bases each). Trimming removed 6 bases from V and 3 bases from J, with 19 bases in between. The V gene's germline CDR1 is MNHNS and CDR2 SASEGT. This CDR3 is 16 amino acids long.

This clonotype showed up just a few times. This chain connects TRBV24-1 to TRBJ2-2; D gene ambiguous. The ends were cut back, 6 bases at V and 8 bases at J, with 9 bases in the middle. The CDR3 loop spans 12 amino acids. The germline gives CDR1 KGHDR, CDR2 SFDVKD. The CDR3 protein is CATSTGRGELFF. CDR3 coding DNA: TGTGCCACCAGTACGGGTCGGGGGGAGCTGTTTTTT.

The rearrangement links TRBV5-1 to TRBJ1-1, with D unresolved. This CDR3 is built from 13 residues. Germline CDR1 and CDR2: SGHRS and YFSETQ. V shed 4 bases and J shed 4 bases, with 11 bases lying between them. The CDR3 spells CASSPGEGTEAFF. The CDR3 bases are TGCGCCAGCAGCCCGGGTGAAGGCACTGAAGCTTTCTTT.

This chain links TRBV7-3 with TRBJ2-7; perhaps D is TRBD1 or TRBD2 (5 bases each). The germline V and J ends were trimmed by 5 bases and 6 bases, with 14 bases remaining between them. The CDR3 runs 13 residues. The germline CDR1 and CDR2 sequences are SGHTA and FQGTGA. Written as DNA, the CDR3 is TGTGCCAGCAGCCCCCGGGGCAAGGGCGAGCAGTACTTC. This translates into CASSPRGKGEQYF.

This chain links TRBV4-2 with TRBJ1-5, with D possibly being TRBD1 (5 bases). The CDR3 is 15 residues long. CDR1 and CDR2 (germline): LGHNA, YNFKEQ. Trimming removed 3 bases from V and 3 bases from J, with 12 bases in between. CDR3 sequence (DNA): TGTGCCAGCAGCCACGGGGACCAGTCCAATCAGCCCCAGCATTTT. This codes for CASSHGDQSNQPQHF.

This clonotype has ten or more counts. This rearrangement joins TRBV15 to TRBJ2-2; unclear D gene. The CDR3 length is 14 residues. The germline V gene has CDR1 LNHNV and CDR2 YYDKDF (reference sequence). Trimming took off 0 bases at V and 7 bases at J, with 9 bases between the two ends. The DNA of the CDR3 is TGTGCCACCAGCAGAGATGATCGTAGCGGGGAGCTGTTTTTT. Its protein is CATSRDDRSGELFF. Variable domain in full (rest from reference TRBV15 and TRBJ2-2): DAMVIQNPRYQVTQFGKPVTLSCSQTLNHNVMYWYQQKSSQAPKLLFHYYDKDFNNEADTPDNFQSRRPNTSFCFLDIRSPGLGDTAMYLCATSRDDRSGELFFGEGSRLTVL.

This clonotype was seen only a few times. The chain is built from TRBV24-1 and TRBJ1-5; D not certain. V lost 5 bases and J lost 8, with 12 bases in between. The CDR3 covers 13 residues. Germline values: CDR1 KGHDR, CDR2 SFDVKD. This CDR3 is CATSGRYGEPQHF. Written as DNA, the CDR3 is TGTGCCACCAGTGGACGATACGGGGAGCCCCAGCATTTT.

V gene TRBV15 combines with J gene TRBJ2-6; no reliable D call. CDR3 length: 16 residues. Trimming pared 1 base from V and 2 bases from J, leaving 9 bases between. CDR1 LNHNV and CDR2 YYDKDF come from the germline V gene (reference sequence). The CDR3 DNA is TGTGCCACCAGCAGAGTCCAGGTCGCTGGGGCCAACGTCCTGACTTTC. This translates into CATSRVQVAGANVLTF.

V and J are TRBV2 and TRBJ2-1, with 8 positions matching TRBD1. CDR3 length: 15 amino acids. The germline V gene has CDR1 SNHLY and CDR2 FYNNEI. The junction had 8 bases not matched to a gene; V was cut back by 5 bases and J by 5 bases. The chain's CDR3 is CASSSGGSLDNEQFF. CDR3 sequence (DNA): TGTGCCAGCAGTTCAGGGGGCAGTTTGGACAATGAGCAGTTCTTC.

This clonotype was found a few times. The genes are TRBV20-1 and TRBJ1-1; 7 bases agree with TRBD1. Germline assignment: CDR1 DFQATT and CDR2 SNEGSKA (reference sequence). The CDR3 is 14 amino acids. The V segment lost 2 bases and the J segment 1 base; nucleotides outside the gene matches: 4. The CDR3 loop is CSARQTGRNTEAFF. CDR3 coding DNA: TGCAGTGCTAGACAGACAGGGCGGAACACTGAAGCTTTCTTT.

The chain employs TRBV4-2 and TRBJ2-4; possible D gene TRBD2, 5 bases. CDR3 length equals 16 residues. Germline V gives CDR1 LGHNA, CDR2 YNFKEQ. Trimming removed 1 base at V and 0 bases at J, with 10 bases between. The CDR3, as DNA: TGTGCCAGCAGCCAAGGGAGCGGTCTAGCCAAAAACATTCAGTACTTC. The encoded protein is CASSQGSGLAKNIQYF.

The CDR3 here is CASSPPRGDSPLHF. CDR3 nucleotide sequence: TGTGCCAGCAGTCCTCCGAGGGGAGATTCACCCCTCCACTTT. The rearrangement uses TRBV28 and TRBJ1-6; tentatively, D is TRBD1 (5 bases). Between the trimmed V and J ends, which lost 5 bases and 8 bases, there was a span of 13 bases. Germline V gene sequence: CDR1 MDHEN, CDR2 SYDVKM. The CDR3 is 14 residues long.

CDR3 nucleotide sequence: TGCAGTGCTAGAACTAGCGGGAGATACAATGAGCAGTTCTTC. Residues: CSARTSGRYNEQFF. The V and J genes are TRBV20-1 and TRBJ2-1; TRBD2 aligns across 11 bases. Looked up from germline, CDR1 is DFQATT and CDR2 is SNEGSKA (reference sequence). The CDR3 loop spans 14 amino acids. Trimming took 2 bases from V and 4 from J; bases not matched to a gene: 1.

This chain links TRBV20-1 with TRBJ1-5, with 9 bases fitting TRBD1. V shed 5 bases and J 0 bases; nucleotides not matched to a gene: 11. Germline V gives CDR1 DFQATT, CDR2 SNEGSKA (reference sequence). The length of the CDR3 is 17 residues. The CDR3 DNA sequence: TGCAGTGCTTACCGCGGACAGGGGATGTTTAGCAATCAGCCCCAGCATTTT. Translating gives CSAYRGQGMFSNQPQHF.